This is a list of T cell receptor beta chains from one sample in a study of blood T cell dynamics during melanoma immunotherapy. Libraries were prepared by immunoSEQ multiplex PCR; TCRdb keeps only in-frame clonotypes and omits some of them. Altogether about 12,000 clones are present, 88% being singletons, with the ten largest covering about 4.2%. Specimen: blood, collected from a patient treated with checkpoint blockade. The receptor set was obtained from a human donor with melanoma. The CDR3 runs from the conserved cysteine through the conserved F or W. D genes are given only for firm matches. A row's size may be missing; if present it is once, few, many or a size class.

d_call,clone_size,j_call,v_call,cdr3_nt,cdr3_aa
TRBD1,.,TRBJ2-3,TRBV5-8,TGTGCCAGCAGCTTGGGACAGGGACCGAGGTCAGATACGCAGTATTTT,CASSLGQGPRSDTQYF
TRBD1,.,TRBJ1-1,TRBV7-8,TGTGCCAGCAGCCAGGGGGATCCGGGACAGCCCTTGAACACTGAAGCTTTCTTT,CASSQGDPGQPLNTEAFF
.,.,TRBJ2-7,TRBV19,TGTGCCAGTAGTGAACACTGGAGGGGGGGATACGAGCAGTACTTC,CASSEHWRGGYEQYF
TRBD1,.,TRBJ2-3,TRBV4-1,TGCGCCAGCAGCCAGGGAGGACAGGGGCGGACAGATACGCAGTATTTT,CASSQGGQGRTDTQYF
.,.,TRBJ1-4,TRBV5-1,TGCGCCAGCGGCAGACAGGAAGGGGCTGAAAAACTGTTTTTT,CASGRQEGAEKLFF
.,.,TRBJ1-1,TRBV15,TGTGCCACCAGTTATCTCCAGGGGAACACTGAAGCTTTCTTT,CATSYLQGNTEAFF
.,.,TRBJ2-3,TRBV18,TGTGCCAGCTCACCCCCCGGGGTAGCAGATACGCAGTATTTT,CASSPPGVADTQYF
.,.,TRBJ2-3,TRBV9,TGTGCCAGCAGCGTAGCGGGGTCAGATACGCAGTATTTT,CASSVAGSDTQYF
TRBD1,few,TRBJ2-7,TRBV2,TGTGCCAGCGGCTCGACAGGGGTTCCCTACGAGCAGTACTTC,CASGSTGVPYEQYF
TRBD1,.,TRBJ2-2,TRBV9,TGTGCCAGCAGCGCTCATCTGGTACAGGGGGGTTATTGGTCGAACACCGGGGAGCTGTTTTTT,CASSAHLVQGGYWSNTGELFF
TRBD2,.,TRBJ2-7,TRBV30,TGTGCCTGGAGTCGCGGACTAGCGGGAATCAACGAGCAGTACTTC,CAWSRGLAGINEQYF
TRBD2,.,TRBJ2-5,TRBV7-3,TGTGCCAGCAGCCCAACCGGGACTAGCAAAGAGACCCAGTACTTC,CASSPTGTSKETQYF
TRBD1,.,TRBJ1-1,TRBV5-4,TGTGCCAGCAGCTTGGCCCTGACAGGGAAAGCTTTCTTT,CASSLALTGKAFF
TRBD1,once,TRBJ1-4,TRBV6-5,TGTGCCACCGGATACAGGGGATCCGAAAAACTGTTTTTT,CATGYRGSEKLFF
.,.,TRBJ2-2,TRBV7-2,TGTGCCAGCAGGGCGGGGCGGAACACCGGGGAGCTGTTTTTT,CASRAGRNTGELFF
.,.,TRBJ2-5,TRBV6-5,TGTGCCAGCAGTTACGCAAACAGAGGGGAGACCCAGTACTTC,CASSYANRGETQYF
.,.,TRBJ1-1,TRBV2,TGTGCCAGCAAGGGGCAAAATCTTCACACTGAAGCTTTCTTT,CASKGQNLHTEAFF
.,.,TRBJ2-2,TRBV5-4,TGTGCCAGCAGCTTGGGGGCCGGGGAGCTGTTTTTT,CASSLGAGELFF
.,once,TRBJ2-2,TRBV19,TGTGCCAGTAGTACCCTAGCGTCGAACACCGGGGAGCTGTTTTTT,CASSTLASNTGELFF
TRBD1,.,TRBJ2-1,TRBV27,TGTGCCAGCAATACGGGACAGTCCTACAATGAGCAGTTCTTC,CASNTGQSYNEQFF
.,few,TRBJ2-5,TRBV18,TGTGCCAGCTCACCACCGGGCGGAGAAGGAGAGACCCAGTACTTC,CASSPPGGEGETQYF
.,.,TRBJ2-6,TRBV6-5,TGTGCCAGCAGTCGACGGGTCTCTGGGGCCAACGTCCTGACTTTC,CASSRRVSGANVLTF
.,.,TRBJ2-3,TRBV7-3,TGTGCCAGCAGCTTGGTCCGGGCAGATACGCAGTATTTT,CASSLVRADTQYF
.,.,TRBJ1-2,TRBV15,TGTGCCACCAGCAGAGGGGACGGAAACTATGGCTACACCTTC,CATSRGDGNYGYTF
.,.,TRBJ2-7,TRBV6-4,TGTGCCAGCAGTGCCCGATCTAGCGTAACCTCCTACGAGCAGTACTTC,CASSARSSVTSYEQYF
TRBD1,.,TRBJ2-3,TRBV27,TGTGCCAGCAGGCGACAGGGGAGCACAGATACGCAGTATTTT,CASRRQGSTDTQYF
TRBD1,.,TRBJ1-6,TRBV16,TGTGCCAGCAGCCAATCGCGGGACAGGGGAGCCTCACCCCTCCACTTT,CASSQSRDRGASPLHF
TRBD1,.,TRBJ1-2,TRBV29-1,TGCAGCGTTGGAGGGAGGGACAGGGGAATAACGGGCTACACCTTC,CSVGGRDRGITGYTF
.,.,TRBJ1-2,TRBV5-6,TGTGCCAGCAGCTTGCACTATGGCTACACCTTC,CASSLHYGYTF
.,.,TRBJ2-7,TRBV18,TGTGCCAGCTCACCGCCAACGCAGGCAGCCTACGAGCAGTACTTC,CASSPPTQAAYEQYF
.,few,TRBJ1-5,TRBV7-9,TGTGCCAGCAGCCGGGAGGGACATAGCAATCAGCCCCAGCATTTT,CASSREGHSNQPQHF
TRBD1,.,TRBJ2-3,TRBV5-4,TGTGCCAGCAGCCTAGGACAGGGCACTTATTCTAGCACAGATACGCAGTATTTT,CASSLGQGTYSSTDTQYF
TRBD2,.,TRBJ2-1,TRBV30,TGTGCCTGGACTAGCGGCCAAAGCTCCTACAATGAGCAGTTCTTC,CAWTSGQSSYNEQFF
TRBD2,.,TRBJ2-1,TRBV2,TGTGCCAGCAGTCCCCGTGCAGCGGGGGGGCGCAATGAGCAGTTCTTC,CASSPRAAGGRNEQFF
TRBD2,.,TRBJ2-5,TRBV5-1,TGCGCCAGCAGCTTGGTACTAGCGGGGGGCGAGACCCAGTACTTC,CASSLVLAGGETQYF
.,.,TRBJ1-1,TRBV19,TGTGCCAGTAGTACCGGGGAGTTGGCGAACACTGAAGCTTTCTTT,CASSTGELANTEAFF
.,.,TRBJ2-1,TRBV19,TGTGCCAGTAGTATTGACTTCTACAATGAGCAGTTCTTC,CASSIDFYNEQFF
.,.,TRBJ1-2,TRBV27,TGTGCCAGCACCACCGTGGGTAACTATGGCTACACCTTC,CASTTVGNYGYTF
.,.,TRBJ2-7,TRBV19,TGTGCCAGTAGGGTCGAAGGGTCCCGGGAGCAGTACTTC,CASRVEGSREQYF
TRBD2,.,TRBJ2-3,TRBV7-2,TGTGCCAGCAGCTTGAGCGGGGGGCACACAGATACGCAGTATTTT,CASSLSGGHTDTQYF
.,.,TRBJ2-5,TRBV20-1,TGCAGTGCTAGGACCGAGACCCAGTACTTC,CSARTETQYF
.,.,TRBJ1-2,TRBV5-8,TGTGCCAGCAGCTTGTGGGGCAGTAGCAACCCCCAGGAAGGCTACACCTTC,CASSLWGSSNPQEGYTF
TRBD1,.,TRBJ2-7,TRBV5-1,TGCGCCAGCAGCTTGGGAGGACAGGGGGGCTACGAGCAGTACTTC,CASSLGGQGGYEQYF
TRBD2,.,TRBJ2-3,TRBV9,TGTGCCAGCAGCGTAGAGGGACTAGCGGGAGGAAGGGATACGCAGTATTTT,CASSVEGLAGGRDTQYF
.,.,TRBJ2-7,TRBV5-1,TGCGCCAGCAGCTTGAACAGGTACGAGCAGTACTTC,CASSLNRYEQYF
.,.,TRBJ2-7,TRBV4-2,TGTGCCAGCAGTCACGGGACTTCCATCTACGAGCAGTACTTC,CASSHGTSIYEQYF
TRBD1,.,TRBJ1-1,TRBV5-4,TGTGCCAGCAGCAGGGACAGCTCCCACGGAGCTTTCTTT,CASSRDSSHGAFF
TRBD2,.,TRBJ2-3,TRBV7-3,TGTGCCAGCAGCTTAATGGGACTAGCGGGAGTCACAGATACGCAGTATTTT,CASSLMGLAGVTDTQYF
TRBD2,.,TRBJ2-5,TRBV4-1,TGCGCCAGCAGCCAAGATCGCGGGACTAGCAAGGAGACCCAGTACTTC,CASSQDRGTSKETQYF
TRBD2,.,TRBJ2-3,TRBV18,TGTGCCAGCTCACCACCAGGCTTGAGAGGGACTAGCGGGGGGACCGCCACAGATACGCAGTATTTT,CASSPPGLRGTSGGTATDTQYF
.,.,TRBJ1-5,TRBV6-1,TGTGCCAGCCTCGGTGTCAGCCGCAATCAGCCCCAGCATTTT,CASLGVSRNQPQHF
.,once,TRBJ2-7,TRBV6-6,TGTGCCAGCAGTCGCCAGCCACCTGAGCAGTACTTC,CASSRQPPEQYF
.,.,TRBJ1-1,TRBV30,TGTGCCTGGAGTGAGGCTAAGCACACTGAAGCTTTCTTT,CAWSEAKHTEAFF
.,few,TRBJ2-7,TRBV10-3,TGTGCCATCAGTGATCGTTCAGGGGCCTCTCACGAGCAGTACTTC,CAISDRSGASHEQYF